The source of this T cell receptor (beta chain) is a study of Graves' ophthalmopathy and Graves' hyperthyroidism. The study's findings and limits: A roughly 81% specificity and 87.88% sensitivity were achieved by a 13-signature model that separated ophthalmopathy from stable hyperthyroidism.

Beta-chain TCR CDR3 regions were amplified from RNA transcripts. First-round RT-PCR with HTBI primers preceded a second-round multiplex PCR. TCRdb used MiXCR to reprocess the multiplex PCR reads, holding one entry per CDR3 protein. The sample shows some 520,000 distinct CDR3 sequences, approximately 15% of them seen only once. The CDR3 extends over 16 amino acids. V lost 5 bases and J lost 3, with 14 bases in between. Per germline, CDR1 MNHEY and CDR2 SVGAGI. This clonotype was picked up many times. Its antigen is unidentified. Other autoimmune disease, uncontrolled infection, pregnancy and lactation led to exclusion. Someone took the PBMCs out of 8.5 to 10 ml of fresh peripheral blood.

This clonotype originated in a woman in her 30s with Graves' ophthalmopathy. The V gene is TRBV6-5, the J gene TRBJ1-6; D unresolved. The sequenced sample was blood. The CDR3 DNA reads TGTGCCAGCAGTCCACCCTCGGCAGGCTATAATTCACCCCTCCACTTT. Amino acids: CASSPPSAGYNSPLHF.